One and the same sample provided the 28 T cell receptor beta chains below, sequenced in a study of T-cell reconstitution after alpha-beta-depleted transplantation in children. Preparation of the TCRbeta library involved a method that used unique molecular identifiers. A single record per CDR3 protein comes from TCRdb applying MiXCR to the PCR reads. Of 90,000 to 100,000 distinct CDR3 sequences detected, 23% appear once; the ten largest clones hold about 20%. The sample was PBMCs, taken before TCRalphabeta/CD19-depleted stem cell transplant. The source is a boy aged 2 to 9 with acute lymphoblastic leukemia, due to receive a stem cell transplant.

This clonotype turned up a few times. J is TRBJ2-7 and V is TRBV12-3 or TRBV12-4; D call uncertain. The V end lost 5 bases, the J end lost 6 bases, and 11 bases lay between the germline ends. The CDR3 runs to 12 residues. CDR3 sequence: CASSIGIGEQYF. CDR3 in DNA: TGTGCCAGCAGTATAGGGATCGGCGAGCAGTACTTC.

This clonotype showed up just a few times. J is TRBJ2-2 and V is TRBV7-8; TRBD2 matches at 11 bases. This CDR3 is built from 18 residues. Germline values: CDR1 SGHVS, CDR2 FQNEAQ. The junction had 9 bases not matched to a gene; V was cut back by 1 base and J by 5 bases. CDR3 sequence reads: CASSLEGLAERATGELFF. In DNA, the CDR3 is TGTGCCAGCAGCTTAGAGGGACTAGCGGAGAGGGCGACCGGGGAGCTGTTTTTT.

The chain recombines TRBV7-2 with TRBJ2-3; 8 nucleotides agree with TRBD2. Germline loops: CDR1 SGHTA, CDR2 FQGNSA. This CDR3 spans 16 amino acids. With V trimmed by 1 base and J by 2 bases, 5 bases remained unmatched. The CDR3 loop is CASSLGRGAATDTQYF. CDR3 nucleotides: TGTGCCAGCAGCTTAGGGCGGGGGGCAGCCACAGATACGCAGTATTTT.

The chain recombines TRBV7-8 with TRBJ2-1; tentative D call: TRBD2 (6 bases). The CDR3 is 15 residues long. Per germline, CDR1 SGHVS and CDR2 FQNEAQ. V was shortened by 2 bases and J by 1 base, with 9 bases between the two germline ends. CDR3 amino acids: CASSLSSASYNEQFF. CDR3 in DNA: TGTGCCAGCAGCTTATCTAGCGCATCCTACAATGAGCAGTTCTTC.

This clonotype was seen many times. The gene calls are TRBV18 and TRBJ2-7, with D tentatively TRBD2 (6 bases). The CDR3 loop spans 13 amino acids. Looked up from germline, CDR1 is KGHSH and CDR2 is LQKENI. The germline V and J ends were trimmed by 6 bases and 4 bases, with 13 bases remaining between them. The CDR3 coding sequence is TGTGCCAGCTCCCCCCTGGCGGGATACGAGCAGTACTTC. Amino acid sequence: CASSPLAGYEQYF.

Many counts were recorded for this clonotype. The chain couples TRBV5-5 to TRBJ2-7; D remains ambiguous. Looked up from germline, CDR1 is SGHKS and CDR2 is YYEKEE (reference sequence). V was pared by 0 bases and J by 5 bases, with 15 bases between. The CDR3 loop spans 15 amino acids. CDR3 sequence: CASSLEAGRSDEQYF. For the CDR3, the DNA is TGTGCCAGCAGCTTGGAGGCAGGCCGGAGCGACGAGCAGTACTTC.

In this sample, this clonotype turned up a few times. The CDR3: CSAPGELADPTDTQYF. As DNA, the CDR3 is TGCAGTGCTCCCGGGGAGCTAGCGGACCCCACAGATACGCAGTATTTT. V usage is TRBV20-1 and J usage is TRBJ2-3, with 7 bases matching TRBD2. CDR1 and CDR2 from the germline V gene are DFQATT and SNEGSKA (reference sequence). The CDR3 is made up of 16 amino acids. Trimming at V came to 5 bases and at J to 2 bases, leaving 13 bases not matched to a gene.

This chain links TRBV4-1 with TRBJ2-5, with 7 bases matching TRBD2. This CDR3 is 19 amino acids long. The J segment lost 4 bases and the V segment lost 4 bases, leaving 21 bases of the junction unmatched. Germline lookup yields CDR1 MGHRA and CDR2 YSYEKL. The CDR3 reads CASSLRPGSSGGAVETQYF. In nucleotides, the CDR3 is TGCGCCAGCAGCCTGAGACCCGGTTCTAGCGGAGGGGCCGTAGAGACCCAGTACTTC.

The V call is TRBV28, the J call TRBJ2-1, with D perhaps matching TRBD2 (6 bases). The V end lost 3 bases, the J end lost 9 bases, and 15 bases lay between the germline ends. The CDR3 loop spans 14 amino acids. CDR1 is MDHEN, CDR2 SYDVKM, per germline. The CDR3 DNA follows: TGTGCCAGCAGTTTGTACGGGAGCTCTGGTGAGCAGTTCTTC. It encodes CASSLYGSSGEQFF.

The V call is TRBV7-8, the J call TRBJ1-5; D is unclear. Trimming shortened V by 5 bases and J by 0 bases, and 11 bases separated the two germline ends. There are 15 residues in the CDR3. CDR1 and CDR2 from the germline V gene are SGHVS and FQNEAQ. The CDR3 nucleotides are TGTGCCAGCAGCCCGCACGGCTATAGCAATCAGCCCCAGCATTTT. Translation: CASSPHGYSNQPQHF. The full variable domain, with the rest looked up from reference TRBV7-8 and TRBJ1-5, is GAGVSQSPRYKVAKRGQDVALRCDPISGHVSLFWYQQALGQGPEFLTYFQNEAQLDKSGLPSDRFFAERPEGSVSTLKIQRTQQEDSAVYLCASSPHGYSNQPQHFGDGTRLSIL.

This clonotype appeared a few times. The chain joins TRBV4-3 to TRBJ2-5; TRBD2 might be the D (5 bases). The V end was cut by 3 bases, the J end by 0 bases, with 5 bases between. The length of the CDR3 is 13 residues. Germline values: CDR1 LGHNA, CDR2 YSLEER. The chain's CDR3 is CASSQDYQETQYF. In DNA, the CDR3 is TGCGCCAGCAGCCAGGACTACCAAGAGACCCAGTACTTC.

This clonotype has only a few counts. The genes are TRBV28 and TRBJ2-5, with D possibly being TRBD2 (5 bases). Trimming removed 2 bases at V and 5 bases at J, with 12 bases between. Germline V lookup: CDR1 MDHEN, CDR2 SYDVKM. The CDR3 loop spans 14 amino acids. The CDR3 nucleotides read TGTGCCAGCAGTTTAGGTCCACTAGGGGAGACCCAGTACTTC. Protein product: CASSLGPLGETQYF.

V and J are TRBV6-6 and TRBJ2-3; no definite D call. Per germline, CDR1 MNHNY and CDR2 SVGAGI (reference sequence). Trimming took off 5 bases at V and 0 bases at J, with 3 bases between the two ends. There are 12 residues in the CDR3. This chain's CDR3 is CASSDSTDTQYF. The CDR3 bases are TGTGCCAGCAGTGACAGCACAGATACGCAGTATTTT.

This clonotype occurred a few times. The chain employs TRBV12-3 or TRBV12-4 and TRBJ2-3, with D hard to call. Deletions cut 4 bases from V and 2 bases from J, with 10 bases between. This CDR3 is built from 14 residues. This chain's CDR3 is CASSYGHSTDTQYF. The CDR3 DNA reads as TGTGCCAGCAGTTATGGCCACTCCACAGATACGCAGTATTTT.

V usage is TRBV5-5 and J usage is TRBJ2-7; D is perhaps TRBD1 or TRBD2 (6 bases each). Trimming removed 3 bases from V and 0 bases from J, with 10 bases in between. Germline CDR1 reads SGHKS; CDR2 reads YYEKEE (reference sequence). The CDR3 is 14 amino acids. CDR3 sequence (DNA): TGTGCCAGCAGCTGGAGGGGGAGCTCCTACGAGCAGTACTTC. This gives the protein CASSWRGSSYEQYF.

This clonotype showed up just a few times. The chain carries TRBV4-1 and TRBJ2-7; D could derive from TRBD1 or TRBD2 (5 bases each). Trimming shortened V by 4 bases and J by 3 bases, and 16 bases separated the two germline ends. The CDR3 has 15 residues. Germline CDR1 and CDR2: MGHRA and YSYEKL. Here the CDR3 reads CASSRGEGVRYEQYF. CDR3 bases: TGCGCCAGCAGCCGGGGCGAGGGAGTTCGCTACGAGCAGTACTTC.

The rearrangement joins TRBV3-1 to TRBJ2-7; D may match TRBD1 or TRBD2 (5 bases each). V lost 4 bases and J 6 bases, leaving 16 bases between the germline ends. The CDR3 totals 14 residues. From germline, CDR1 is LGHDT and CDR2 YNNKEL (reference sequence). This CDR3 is CASSPARGPGEQYF. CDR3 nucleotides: TGTGCCAGCAGCCCCGCTCGGGGCCCCGGCGAGCAGTACTTC.

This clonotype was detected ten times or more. The CDR3 protein is CASSQGHRSGGSNTGELFF. Written as DNA, the CDR3 is TGCGCCAGCAGCCAAGGACACCGTAGCGGTGGATCGAACACCGGGGAGCTGTTTTTT. This chain connects TRBV4-1 to TRBJ2-2; maybe TRBD2 (6 bases). CDR1 MGHRA and CDR2 YSYEKL come from the germline V gene. This CDR3 comprises 19 residues. Deletions cut 1 base from V and 0 bases from J, with 18 bases between.

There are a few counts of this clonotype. This CDR3 reads CASSPVGSYNSPLHF. CDR3 DNA sequence: TGTGCCAGCAGCCCTGTAGGGTCCTATAATTCACCCCTCCACTTT. This chain joins TRBV3-1 and TRBJ1-6; D remains ambiguous. Looked up from germline, CDR1 is LGHDT and CDR2 is YNNKEL (reference sequence). Trimming left V 4 bases short and J 1 base short, with 8 bases between. The CDR3 loop spans 15 amino acids. Combining the CDR3 with reference TRBV3-1 and TRBJ1-6 gives the whole variable domain DTAVSQTPKYLVTQMGNDKSIKCEQNLGHDTMYWYKQDSKKFLKIMFSYNNKELIINETVPNRFSPKSPDKAHLNLHINSLELGDSAVYFCASSPVGSYNSPLHFGNGTRLTVT.

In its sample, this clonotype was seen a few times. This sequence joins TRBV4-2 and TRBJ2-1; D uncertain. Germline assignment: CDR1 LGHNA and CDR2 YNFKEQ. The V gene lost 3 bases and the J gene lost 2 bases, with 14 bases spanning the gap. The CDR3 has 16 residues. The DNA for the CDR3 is TGTGCCAGCAGCCAGCAGGCGGTGGGCCCCTACAATGAGCAGTTCTTC. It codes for CASSQQAVGPYNEQFF.

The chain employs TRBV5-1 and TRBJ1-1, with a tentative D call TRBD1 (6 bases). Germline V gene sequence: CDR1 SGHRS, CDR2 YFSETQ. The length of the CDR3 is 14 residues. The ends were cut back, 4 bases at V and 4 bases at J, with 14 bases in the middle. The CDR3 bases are TGCGCCAGCAGCCCCGCCGGGGGCGGCACTGAAGCTTTCTTT. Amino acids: CASSPAGGGTEAFF.

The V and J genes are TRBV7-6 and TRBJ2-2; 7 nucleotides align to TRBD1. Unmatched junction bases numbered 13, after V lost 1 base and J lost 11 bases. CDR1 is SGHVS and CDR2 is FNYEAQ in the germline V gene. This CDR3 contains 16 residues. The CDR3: CASSLEGSIRGFELFF. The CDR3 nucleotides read TGTGCCAGCAGCTTAGAGGGGAGCATCAGGGGGTTCGAGCTGTTTTTT.

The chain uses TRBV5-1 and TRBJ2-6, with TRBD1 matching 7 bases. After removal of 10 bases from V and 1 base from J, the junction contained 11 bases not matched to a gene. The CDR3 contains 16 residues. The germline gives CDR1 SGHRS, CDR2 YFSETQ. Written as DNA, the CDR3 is TGCGCCTCCAGCCGAGGGGACAGTTCTGGGGCCAACGTCCTGACTTTC. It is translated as CASSRGDSSGANVLTF.

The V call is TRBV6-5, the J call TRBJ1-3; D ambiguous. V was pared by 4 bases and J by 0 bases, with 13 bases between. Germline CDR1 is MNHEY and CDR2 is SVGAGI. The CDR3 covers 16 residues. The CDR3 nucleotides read TGTGCCAGCAGTTTACGCCAACTACCCTCTGGAAACACCATATATTTT. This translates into CASSLRQLPSGNTIYF.

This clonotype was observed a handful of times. The CDR3 nucleotides read TGTGCCACCAGCAGAGTATACCGGGAAGCCTACGAGCAGTACTTC. Translating it yields CATSRVYREAYEQYF. This chain links TRBV15 with TRBJ2-7; D might be TRBD2 (5 bases). Looked up from germline, CDR1 is LNHNV and CDR2 is YYDKDF (reference sequence). V was pared by 1 base and J by 2 bases, with 12 bases between. The CDR3 is made up of 15 amino acids.

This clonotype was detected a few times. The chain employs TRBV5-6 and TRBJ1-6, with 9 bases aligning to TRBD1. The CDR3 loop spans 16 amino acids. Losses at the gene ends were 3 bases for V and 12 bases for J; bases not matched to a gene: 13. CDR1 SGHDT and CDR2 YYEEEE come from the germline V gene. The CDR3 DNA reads TGTGCCAGCAGCTCCTCCGGGACAGGGACGCATCAACCCCTCCACTTT. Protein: CASSSSGTGTHQPLHF.

Written as DNA, the CDR3 is TGTGCCAGCAGGCCGACAATGGGGTCCAGAGGTGAAGCTTTCTTT. Protein: CASRPTMGSRGEAFF. This chain links TRBV12-3 or TRBV12-4 with TRBJ1-1; D remains unclear. This CDR3 comprises 15 residues. V gave up 6 bases and J gave up 7 bases, with 21 bases separating them.

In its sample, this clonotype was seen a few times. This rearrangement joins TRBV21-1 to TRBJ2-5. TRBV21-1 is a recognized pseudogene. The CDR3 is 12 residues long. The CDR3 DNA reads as TGTGCCAGCAACCCCAAGGAAGAGACCCAGTACTTC. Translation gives CASNPKEETQYF.